This TCR beta chain originates from a study of T cell clusters in autoimmune cytopenias. This CDR3 is built from 13 residues. Each sample's input was roughly 230 ng genomic DNA, 30,000 to 45,000 genome equivalents. TRB rearrangements were amplified by touch-down multiplex PCR with mixed TRB-A/B primers. Each CDR3 protein gets one entry in TCRdb, which reprocessed the multiplex PCR reads and gives no DNA. This sample contains around 5,000 distinct CDR3 sequences. The same sample was also used in a study of T cell repertoires in aging, cancer and after chemotherapy. That paper notes: Age-matched healthy donors had significantly more diverse, less clonal blood TCR repertoires than untreated cancer patients. Healthy donors lost TCR diversity with age mainly through richness, cancer patients through richness and evenness. Across the chemotherapy interval, each cancer cohort showed higher median generation probability, suggesting thymic rebound.

V usage is TRBV12-3 or TRBV12-4 and J usage is TRBJ1-2; TCRdb selects TRBD1, and the lack of DNA leaves this call unchecked. The receptor was derived from a human donor in good health. The sequenced material came from peripheral blood. This CDR3 is CASGQGANYGYTF.